This T cell receptor (beta chain) was sequenced for a study of high-grade serous ovarian cancer treatment subgroups. Study in general: On average, approximately 15,000 reads and thousands of unique TCR beta rearrangements were obtained per sample. General study findings and limits: The analyses considered CDR3 and ignored CDR1 and CDR2. Bulk tumor TCR sequencing gave no spatial information. Higher neoantigen levels went with greater TCR clonal relatedness.

Comments on this clone: Antigen: not known.

Deletions cut 2 bases from V and 0 bases from J, with 15 bases between. Per germline, CDR1 KGHSH and CDR2 LQKENI. CDR3 size: 17 residues. Tumor samples were taken before definitive surgery or chemotherapy. Clones were read by immunoSEQ multiplex PCR, and TCRdb kept only the in-frame ones, dropping some. This sample has about 15,000 clones, with 85% to 90% found just once. The chain recombines TRBV18 with TRBJ2-3, with a weak D call TRBD2 (6 bases). The sequenced sample was tumor tissue. The TCR comes from a human donor with high-grade serous ovarian cancer. CDR3 sequence: CASSPSVAGISTDTQYF. CDR3 nucleotide sequence: TGTGCCAGCTCACCATCCGTGGCGGGGATTAGCACAGATACGCAGTATTTT.